Below, one T cell receptor beta chain is given with its context. Trimming removed 3 bases from V and 3 bases from J; junction bases left unmatched: 14. The CDR3 sequence is 18 residues long. The germline V gene has CDR1 SGHRS and CDR2 YFSETQ. The data were taken from a study of blood T cell repertoires in COVID-19. Study information: Donors in the United States, Italy and Spain gave samples during acute or convalescent COVID-19.

Per the original data handling: Estimated nucleated cell counts came from reference gene primer amplification. Generated by immunoSEQ multiplex PCR, the TCRdb table keeps only in-frame clones and is missing some. D and trimming come from the DNA, and the V and J calls and clone size come from that table. This sample has about 130,000 clones, with around 83% found just once. The TCR sequence derives from a man aged 25 to 45 who had recovered from COVID-19. This chain joins TRBV5-1 and TRBJ1-1; 10 positions agree with TRBD1. The source material was PBMCs or T cells enriched from blood (not recorded which). The CDR3: CASSYRPGQGSLDTEAFF. The CDR3, as DNA: TGCGCCAGCAGCTACCGACCGGGACAGGGGTCCTTGGACACTGAAGCTTTCTTT.